This note documents a single T cell receptor (beta chain) sequence. In this sample, this clone turned up many times. It has no known antigen specificity. No quality values exist for individual bases; no much larger clone is one base distant. The donors were healthy, HIV-negative adults who had no recently reported acute infections or vaccinations. All donors were Caucasian adults living in Nashville, Tennessee, USA. CD4+ T cells were enriched by magnetic negative selection, after which naive cells were positively selected on CD45RA and the negative fraction was taken as the memory subset. Blood was collected by leukapheresis, and PBMCs were isolated by Ficoll-Histopaque density gradient centrifugation and then cryopreserved in liquid nitrogen vapor phase. Analytical flow cytometry was used to check the purity and quantity of every magnetically sorted T cell population. Genomic DNA was isolated from each sorted fraction and quantified by UV absorbance on a Nanodrop 2000c.

These data originate in a study of shared clonotypes between healthy human individuals (TCRdb year 2020). General notes on the study: Two women and a few men aged 18 to 49 years were included in the cohort. Per donor, three plates each were used for CD4 naive and CD4 memory, two for CD8 naive, and one for CD8 memory. The study deeply sequenced blood TCR repertoires of five healthy adults to estimate repertoire size and the extent of clonotype sharing between individuals. Libraries were prepared and TCR repertoires were sequenced by different laboratories using diverse techniques, in order to increase sequencing depth and limit assay-specific biases. Each donor's leukapheresis produced roughly between roughly 0.85 and 9.5 billion PBMCs.

Taken from cysteine to phenylalanine, the CDR3 has 14 residues. The DNA shown is the 42-base CDR3, in frame from base 1. Relative to germline, V is 3 bases shorter and J is 1 base shorter, with 11 bases between their ends. The germline V gene encodes CDR1 SGHRS and CDR2 YFSETQ. Using the deep immunoSEQ assay, TCR CDR3 regions were amplified from genomic DNA by multiplex PCR. Extracted genomic DNA from each cell subset was distributed evenly across all wells of several immunoSEQ 96-well plates, and each plate was treated as a replicate. For sorted subsets, each replicate PCR was loaded with 200 ng genomic DNA, equivalent to 25,000 to 35,000 T cell genomes. Purified libraries were measured with a Qubit 3.0 fluorometer, size-checked on a Bioanalyzer 2100, and measured again with the KAPA Library Quantification kit. Each immunoSEQ 96-well plate was sequenced on its own single-read 150-cycle Illumina NextSeq 550 flow cell. Turning to the authors' computational methods: The immunoSEQ output contained only junctional sequences without quality scores, so filtering could not match that applied to full-length reads. To assign V/J genes and CDR3, sequences were annotated against IMGT germline references using PyIR, a Python wrapper for IgBLAST v1.9. Any read was removed if the V/J assignment was weak (E-value above 1e-6), the CDR3 was missing, or the read contained stop codons, out-of-frame junctions, or ambiguous translated residues. V3J clonotypes were defined by identical inferred V gene, J gene, and CDR3 amino acid sequence. Percentage overlap between repertoires was calculated by dividing the number of shared unique clonotypes by the size of the smaller repertoire. Three approaches were used to assess repertoire richness: RTK rarefaction, the Chao1 estimator, and Recon v2.1 estimates of unobserved clonotypes. Generation probabilities for all TCRbeta clonotypes obtained by the gDNA method from a few donors were computed using OLGA. This is the immuneACCESS table as TCRdb keeps it, with only in-frame sequences that have V and J called. A part of the clones is gone; compared with another copy, unresolved V genes explain less than half, and the rest is unexplained. V, J and clone size derive from that table, while D and trimming were established from the DNA sequence. This sample gives about a million clones in total; 60% to 80% of them show up just once. Around 1.4% of the sample goes to the ten largest clones.

Overall study outcomes, separate from this receptor: The genetic and exposure-history diversity represented was limited by the small number of donors. Only blood was sampled, and tissue TCR repertoires likely differ from those in blood. Compared with non-shared clonotypes, the clonotypes found in all four sorted-subset donors had higher generation probabilities. Naive subsets generally had larger estimated clonotype richness than memory subsets. About 4.5% of naive CD4, 3% to 4% of naive CD8, approximately 2% of memory CD4, and approximately 0.39% of memory CD8 clonotypes were shared across several donors. Pairwise subsampling indicated that sequencing depth was expected to affect the degree of clonotype sharing among donors. Incomplete sequencing was indicated by rarefaction of sorted-subset datasets, despite the large sequencing depth.

The sample taken for sequencing was memory CD4+ T cells sorted from blood. Read against the paper, the sample's cell subset or site label means: CD45RA-negative fraction. The rearrangement combines TRBV5-1 with TRBJ2-7; D gene: possibly TRBD2, on 6 matching bases. The TCR comes from a man between 18 and 35 years old in good health. This receptor has the CDR3 CASSSATSSYEQYF. The DNA sequence is TGCGCCAGCAGCTCGGCGACTAGTTCCTACGAGCAGTACTTC.